This passage covers 18 T cell receptor beta chains from one sample sequenced in a study of a mutant IDH1 vaccine in newly diagnosed glioma. Assay used: immunoSEQ multiplex PCR; TCRdb lists only in-frame clones, some missing. This sample has around 56,000 clones, with about 80% found just once. These TCRs' antigens remain unknown. Time point noted: week 5, during vaccination. Topical imiquimod was applied with each vaccine dose, which held 300 ug of mutant IDH1 20-mer peptide. Sequenced here: PBMCs, sampled from a glioma patient whose treatment included an IDH1 peptide vaccine. The receptors derive from a man aged 25-40 years with glioma.

The chain links TRBV13 to TRBJ2-6; 7 bases agree with TRBD2. The CDR3 totals 19 residues. Per the germline V gene, CDR1 is PRHDT and CDR2 is FYEKMQ (reference sequence). V trimming: 4 bases; J trimming: 0 bases; junction bases outside the gene matches: 12. The CDR3 DNA sequence: TGTGCCAGCAGCTCTGGCCGGGTAGCGGGTGGCTCTGGGGCCAACGTCCTGACTTTC. Residues: CASSSGRVAGGSGANVLTF.

The chain carries TRBV19 and TRBJ1-2; 8 bases are shared with TRBD1. In germline, CDR1 is LNHDA, CDR2 SQIVND (reference sequence). J lost 2 bases, V lost 4 bases, and 9 bases had no gene match. The length of the CDR3 is 16 residues. This CDR3 is CASSRTRDRSNYGYTF. DNA of the CDR3: TGTGCCAGTAGTAGGACCAGGGACAGGTCCAACTATGGCTACACCTTC. Variable domain in full (rest from reference TRBV19 and TRBJ1-2): DGGITQSPKYLFRKEGQNVTLSCEQNLNHDAMYWYRQDPGQGLRLIYYSQIVNDFQKGDIAEGYSVSREKKESFPLTVTSAQKNPTAFYLCASSRTRDRSNYGYTFGSGTRLTVV.

This rearrangement joins TRBV5-6 to TRBJ2-7; TRBD1 matches 9 bases. The CDR3 runs to 15 residues. CDR1 is SGHDT, CDR2 YYEEEE, per germline. V lost 0 bases and J lost 3; bases outside the gene matches: 4. CDR3 residues: CASSLVGTGIYEQYF. The DNA for the CDR3 is TGTGCCAGCAGCTTGGTTGGGACAGGGATCTACGAGCAGTACTTC.

The genes are TRBV5-1 and TRBJ2-5, with D hard to call. The CDR3 extends over 16 amino acids. The ends were cut back, 1 base at V and 1 base at J, with 14 bases in the middle. From germline, CDR1 is SGHRS and CDR2 YFSETQ. This CDR3 is CASSLFSFLSQETQYF. DNA of the CDR3: TGCGCCAGCAGCTTGTTTTCTTTTTTGAGCCAAGAGACCCAGTACTTC.

This clone was observed a handful of times. The chain is built from TRBV27 and TRBJ1-1, with D perhaps matching TRBD1 (5 bases). Looked up from germline, CDR1 is MNHEY and CDR2 is SMNVEV (reference sequence). CDR3 length: 15 amino acids. The V end lost 1 base, the J end lost 1 base, and 10 bases lay between the germline ends. In DNA form, the CDR3 reads TGTGCCAGCAGTTTATTTGCCGGGACGAACACTGAAGCTTTCTTT. Translation: CASSLFAGTNTEAFF.

V is TRBV11-2 and J is TRBJ2-1; D remains ambiguous. The CDR3 consists of 14 residues. Germline V gene data show CDR1 as SGHAT and CDR2 as FQNNGV. V lost 4 bases, J lost 5 bases, and 12 bases lay in between. CDR3 loop: CASSYPGSNNEQFF. Here the CDR3 DNA reads TGTGCCAGCAGCTACCCCGGGTCCAACAATGAGCAGTTCTTC.

This sequence joins TRBV5-1 and TRBJ2-5; 8 bases map to TRBD2. This CDR3 region has 15 residues. Unmatched junction bases numbered 6, after V lost 5 bases and J lost 0 bases. In germline, CDR1 is SGHRS, CDR2 YFSETQ. This CDR3 reads CASRRSGGNQETQYF. As DNA, the CDR3 is TGCGCCAGCAGGAGGAGCGGGGGTAACCAAGAGACCCAGTACTTC.

This clone has a single count. The rearrangement uses TRBV2 and TRBJ2-4; 7 bases are a match to TRBD2. Per the germline V gene, CDR1 is SNHLY and CDR2 is FYNNEI. J lost 0 bases, V lost 4 bases, and 9 bases had no gene match. This CDR3 has 17 residues. As DNA, the CDR3 is TGTGCCAGCAGTGGGGAGCTGGGCGGGGGAGCCAAAAACATTCAGTACTTC. Its translation: CASSGELGGGAKNIQYF.

The chain recombines TRBV4-1 with TRBJ2-5; 11 bases match TRBD1. Per germline, CDR1 MGHRA and CDR2 YSYEKL. The CDR3 sequence is 19 residues long. V was pared by 0 bases and J by 0 bases, with 9 bases of the junction left unmatched. CDR3 sequence (DNA): TGCGCCAGCAGCCAAGAGCCCGGGACAGGGGGACAGTACCAAGAGACCCAGTACTTC. This codes for CASSQEPGTGGQYQETQYF.

The V call is TRBV5-6, the J call TRBJ1-5; perhaps TRBD1 as D (5 bases). This CDR3 is built from 15 residues. Germline loops: CDR1 SGHDT, CDR2 YYEEEE. Trimming removed 3 bases from V and 7 bases from J, with 17 bases in between. DNA of the CDR3: TGTGCCAGCAGCTCTTCGGGGGGATTAAGCCAGCCCCAGCATTTT. This sequence encodes CASSSSGGLSQPQHF. The full variable domain, rest sourced from reference TRBV5-6 and TRBJ1-5, is DAGVTQSPTHLIKTRGQQVTLRCSPKSGHDTVSWYQQALGQGPQFIFQYYEEEERQRGNFPDRFSGHQFPNYSSELNVNALLLGDSALYLCASSSSGGLSQPQHFGDGTRLSIL.

This rearrangement joins TRBV2 to TRBJ1-4, with 9 bases fitting TRBD1. With V trimmed by 4 bases and J by 8 bases, 8 bases remained unmatched. The CDR3 sequence is 15 residues long. Per the germline V gene, CDR1 is SNHLY and CDR2 is FYNNEI. CDR3 sequence (DNA): TGTGCCAGCAGTGGGAACACAGGGGGCAAGGAAAAACTGTTTTTT. As protein: CASSGNTGGKEKLFF.

The V call is TRBV6-6, the J call TRBJ1-3; no clear D gene. With 0 bases removed from V and 0 bases from J, the gap between germline ends came to 9 bases. Germline loops: CDR1 MNHNY, CDR2 SVGAGI (reference sequence). There are 16 residues in the CDR3. The CDR3 DNA reads TGTGCCAGCAGTTACTCGGCGTCAGCCTCTGGAAACACCATATATTTT. Protein: CASSYSASASGNTIYF.

J is TRBJ2-7 and V is TRBV5-1, with TRBD1 identical over 8 bases. CDR1 is SGHRS, CDR2 YFSETQ, per germline. Trimming at V came to 4 bases and at J to 5 bases, leaving 11 bases not matched to a gene. The CDR3 length is 15 residues. CDR3 bases: TGCGCCAGCAGCGGGGACAGGCACCCGTTCAACGAGCAGTACTTC. This translates into CASSGDRHPFNEQYF.

The V call is TRBV30, the J call TRBJ2-7; TRBD1 matches 7 bases. Looked up from germline, CDR1 is GTSNPN and CDR2 is SVGIG (reference sequence). V shed 3 bases and J 1 base; nucleotides not matched to a gene: 0. CDR3 length equals 12 residues. CDR3 DNA sequence: TGTGCCTGGAGGGACAGGTCCTACGAGCAGTACTTC. This gives the protein CAWRDRSYEQYF. The full variable domain, with the rest looked up from reference TRBV30 and TRBJ2-7, is SQTIHQWPATLVQPVGSPLSLECTVEGTSNPNLYWYRQAAGRGLQLLFYSVGIGQISSEVPQNLSASRPQDRQFILSSKKLLLSDSGFYLCAWRDRSYEQYFGPGTRLTVT.

The chain joins TRBV10-3 to TRBJ2-2, with D uncertain. V lost 5 bases and J lost 4, with 2 bases in between. Per the germline V gene, CDR1 is ENHRY and CDR2 is SYGVKD. The CDR3 loop spans 11 amino acids. CDR3 DNA: TGTGCCATCAGTTCCACCGGGGAGCTGTTTTTT. Residues: CAISSTGELFF.

This clone was recorded only once. V and J are TRBV6-1 and TRBJ2-3; the D is unclear. Trimming removed 0 bases from V and 5 bases from J, with 6 bases in between. Per the germline V gene, CDR1 is MNHNS and CDR2 is SASEGT. The CDR3 has 13 residues. In DNA, the CDR3 is TGTGCCAGCAGTGAAGCGTGGGGAGATACGCAGTATTTT. Amino acid sequence: CASSEAWGDTQYF.

The V and J genes are TRBV6-6 and TRBJ2-1; 8 bases match TRBD2. CDR3 size: 11 residues. Germline values: CDR1 MNHNY, CDR2 SVGAGI (reference sequence). After removal of 2 bases from V and 12 bases from J, the junction contained 0 bases not matched to a gene. The CDR3 sequence: CASSYAGGQFF. As DNA, the CDR3 is TGTGCCAGCAGTTACGCGGGGGGGCAGTTCTTC.

The CDR3 DNA follows: TGTGCCAGCAGCCGGTACAAAAGGAGTGGCTACACCTTC. Translating it yields CASSRYKRSGYTF. The V and J genes are TRBV14 and TRBJ1-2; D ambiguous. Trimming removed 4 bases from V and 7 bases from J, with 13 bases in between. The CDR3 length is 13 residues. CDR1 SGHDN and CDR2 FVKESK come from the germline V gene. Using reference TRBV14 and TRBJ1-2 for the parts outside the CDR3, the full variable domain is EAGVTQFPSHSVIEKGQTVTLRCDPISGHDNLYWYRRVMGKEIKFLLHFVKESKQDESGMPNNRFLAERTGGTYSTLKVQPAELEDSGVYFCASSRYKRSGYTFGSGTRLTVV.